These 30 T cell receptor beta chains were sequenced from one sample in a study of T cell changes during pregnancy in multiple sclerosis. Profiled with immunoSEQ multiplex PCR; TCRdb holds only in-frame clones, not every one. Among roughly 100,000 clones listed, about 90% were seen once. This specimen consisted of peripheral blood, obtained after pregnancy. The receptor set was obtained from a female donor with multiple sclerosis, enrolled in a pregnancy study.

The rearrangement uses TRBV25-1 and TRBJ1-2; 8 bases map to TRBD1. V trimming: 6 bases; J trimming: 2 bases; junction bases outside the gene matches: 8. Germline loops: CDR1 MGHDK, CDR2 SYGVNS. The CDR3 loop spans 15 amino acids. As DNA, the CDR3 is TGTGCCAGCAGCGGCCGGGACAGGCCGAACTATGGCTACACCTTC. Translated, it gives CASSGRDRPNYGYTF.

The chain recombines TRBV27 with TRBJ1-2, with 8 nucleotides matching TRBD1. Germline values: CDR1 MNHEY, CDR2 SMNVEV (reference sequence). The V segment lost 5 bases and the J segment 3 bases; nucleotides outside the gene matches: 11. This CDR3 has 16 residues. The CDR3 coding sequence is TGTGCCAGCAGTCCAAGACAGGGGCTAGGGTACTATGGCTACACCTTC. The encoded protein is CASSPRQGLGYYGYTF.

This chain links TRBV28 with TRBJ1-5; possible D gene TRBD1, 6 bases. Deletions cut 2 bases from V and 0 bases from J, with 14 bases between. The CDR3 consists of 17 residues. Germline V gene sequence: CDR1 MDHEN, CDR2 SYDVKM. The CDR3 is CASSLRGIGYSNQPQHF. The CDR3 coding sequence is TGTGCCAGCAGTTTAAGGGGGATAGGGTATAGCAATCAGCCCCAGCATTTT.

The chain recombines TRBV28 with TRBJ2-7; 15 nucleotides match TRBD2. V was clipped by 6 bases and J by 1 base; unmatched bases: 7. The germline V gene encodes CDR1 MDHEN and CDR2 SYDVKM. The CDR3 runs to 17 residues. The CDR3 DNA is TGTGCCAGCAGGCCGGGACTAGCGGGAGGTGGGTCCTACGAGCAGTACTTC. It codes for CASRPGLAGGGSYEQYF.

CDR3 loop: CASSLEGLSSGNTIYF. As DNA, the CDR3 is TGCGCCAGCAGCTTGGAGGGACTCAGCTCTGGAAACACCATATATTTT. The gene calls are TRBV5-1 and TRBJ1-3, with D possibly matching TRBD1 (5 bases). Deletions cut 0 bases from V and 0 bases from J, with 10 bases between. This CDR3 spans 16 amino acids. Germline V gives CDR1 SGHRS, CDR2 YFSETQ.

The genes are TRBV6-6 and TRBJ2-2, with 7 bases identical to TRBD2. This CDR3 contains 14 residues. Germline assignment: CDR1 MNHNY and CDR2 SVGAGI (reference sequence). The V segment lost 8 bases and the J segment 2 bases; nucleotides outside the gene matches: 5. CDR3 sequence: CASSGGVNTGELFF. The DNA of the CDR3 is TGTGCCAGCTCGGGAGGAGTTAACACCGGGGAGCTGTTTTTT.

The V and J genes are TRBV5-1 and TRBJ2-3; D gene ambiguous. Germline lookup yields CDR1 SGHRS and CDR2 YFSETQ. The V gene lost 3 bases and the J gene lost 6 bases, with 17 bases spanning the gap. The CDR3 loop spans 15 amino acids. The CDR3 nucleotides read TGCGCCAGCAGCTACGAGCCAACCCTCAAGGATACGCAGTATTTT. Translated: CASSYEPTLKDTQYF.

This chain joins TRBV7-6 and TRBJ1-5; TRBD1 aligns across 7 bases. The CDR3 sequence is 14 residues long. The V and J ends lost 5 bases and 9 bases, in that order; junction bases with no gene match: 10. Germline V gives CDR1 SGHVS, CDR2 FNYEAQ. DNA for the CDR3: TGTGCCAGCAGCCCCAGGGGGGTCGAGTGGCCCCAGCATTTT. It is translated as CASSPRGVEWPQHF. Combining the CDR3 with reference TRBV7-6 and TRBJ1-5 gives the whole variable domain GAGVSQSPRYKVTKRGQDVALRCDPISGHVSLYWYRQALGQGPEFLTYFNYEAQQDKSGLPNDRFSAERPEGSISTLTIQRTEQRDSAMYRCASSPRGVEWPQHFGDGTRLSIL.

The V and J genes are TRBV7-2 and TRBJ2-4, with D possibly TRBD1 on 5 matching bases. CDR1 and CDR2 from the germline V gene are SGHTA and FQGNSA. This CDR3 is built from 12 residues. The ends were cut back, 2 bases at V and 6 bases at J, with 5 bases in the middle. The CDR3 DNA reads TGTGCCAGCAGCTTACAGGGAAACATTCAGTACTTC. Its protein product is CASSLQGNIQYF.

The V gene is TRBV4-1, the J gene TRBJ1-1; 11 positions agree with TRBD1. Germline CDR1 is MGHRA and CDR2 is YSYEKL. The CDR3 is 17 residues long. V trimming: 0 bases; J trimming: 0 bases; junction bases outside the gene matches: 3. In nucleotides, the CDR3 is TGCGCCAGCAGCCAAGAGGTGGGACAGGGGGTGAACACTGAAGCTTTCTTT. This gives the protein CASSQEVGQGVNTEAFF.

In nucleotides, the CDR3 is TGTGCCAGCAGCGTAGGCCTAGCGGGAGTGTACAATGAGCAGTTCTTC. Encoded protein: CASSVGLAGVYNEQFF. This chain uses TRBV9 with TRBJ2-1; 10 bases are shared with TRBD2. The CDR3 contains 16 residues. Germline CDR1 is SGDLS and CDR2 is YYNGEE. Losses at the gene ends were 0 bases for V and 4 bases for J; bases not matched to a gene: 4.

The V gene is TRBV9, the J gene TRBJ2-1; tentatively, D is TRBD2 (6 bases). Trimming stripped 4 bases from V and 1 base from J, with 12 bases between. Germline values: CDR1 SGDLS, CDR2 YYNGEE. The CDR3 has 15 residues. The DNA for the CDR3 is TGTGCCAGCAGCAAATTGGGGGGATCCTACAATGAGCAGTTCTTC. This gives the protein CASSKLGGSYNEQFF.

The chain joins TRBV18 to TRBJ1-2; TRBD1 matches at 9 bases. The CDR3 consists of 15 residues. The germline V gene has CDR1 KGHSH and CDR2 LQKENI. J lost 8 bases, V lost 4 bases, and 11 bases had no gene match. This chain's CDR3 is CASSLPGTGPAGYTF. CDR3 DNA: TGTGCCAGCTCACTTCCCGGGACAGGGCCGGCCGGCTACACCTTC.

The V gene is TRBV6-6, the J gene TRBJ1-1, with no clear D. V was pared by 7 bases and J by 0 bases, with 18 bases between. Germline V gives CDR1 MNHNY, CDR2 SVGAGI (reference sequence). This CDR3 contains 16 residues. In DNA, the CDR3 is TGTGCCAGCACAACAACCAAAACCGATTTGAACACTGAAGCTTTCTTT. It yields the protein CASTTTKTDLNTEAFF.

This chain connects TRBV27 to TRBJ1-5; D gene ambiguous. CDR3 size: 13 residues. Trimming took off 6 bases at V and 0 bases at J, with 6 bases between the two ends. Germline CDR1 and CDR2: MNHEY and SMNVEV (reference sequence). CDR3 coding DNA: TGTGCCAGCAGCGGAGTTAGCAATCAGCCCCAGCATTTT. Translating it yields CASSGVSNQPQHF.

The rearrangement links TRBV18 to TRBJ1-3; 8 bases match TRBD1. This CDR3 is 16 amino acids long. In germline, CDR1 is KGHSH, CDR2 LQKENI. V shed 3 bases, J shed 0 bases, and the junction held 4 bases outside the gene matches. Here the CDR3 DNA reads TGTGCCAGCTCACCTAACAGGGGGTACTCTGGAAACACCATATATTTT. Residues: CASSPNRGYSGNTIYF.

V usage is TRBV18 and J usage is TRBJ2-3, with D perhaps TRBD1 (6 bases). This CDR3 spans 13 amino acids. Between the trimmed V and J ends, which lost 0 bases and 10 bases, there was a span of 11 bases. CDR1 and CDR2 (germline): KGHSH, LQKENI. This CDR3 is CASSPPGDTAQYF. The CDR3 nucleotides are TGTGCCAGCTCACCACCAGGGGACACTGCGCAGTATTTT.

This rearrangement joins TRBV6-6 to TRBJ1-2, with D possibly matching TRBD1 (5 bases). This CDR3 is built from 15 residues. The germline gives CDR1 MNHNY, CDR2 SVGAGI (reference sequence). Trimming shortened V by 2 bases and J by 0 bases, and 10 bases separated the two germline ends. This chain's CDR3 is CASSYLQGTNYGYTF. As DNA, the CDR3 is TGTGCCAGCAGTTACCTTCAGGGTACTAACTATGGCTACACCTTC.

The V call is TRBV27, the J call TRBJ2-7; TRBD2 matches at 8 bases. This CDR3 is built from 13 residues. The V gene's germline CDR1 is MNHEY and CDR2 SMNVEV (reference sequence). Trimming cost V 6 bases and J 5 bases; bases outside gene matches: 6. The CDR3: CASSLPGGNEQYF. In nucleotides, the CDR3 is TGTGCCAGCAGCCTCCCGGGGGGGAACGAGCAGTACTTC.

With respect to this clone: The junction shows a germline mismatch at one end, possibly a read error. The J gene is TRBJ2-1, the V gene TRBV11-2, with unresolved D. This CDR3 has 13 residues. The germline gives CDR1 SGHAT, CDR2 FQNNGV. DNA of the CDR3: TGTGCCAGCAGCTCAAGAGGCTACTATGAGCAGTTCTTC. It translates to CASSSRGYYEQFF. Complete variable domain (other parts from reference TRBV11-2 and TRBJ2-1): EAGVAQSPRYKIIEKRQSVAFWCNPISGHATLYWYQQILGQGPKLLIQFQNNGVVDDSQLPKDRFSAERLKGVDSTLKIQPAKLEDSAVYLCASSSRGYYEQFFGPGTRLTVL.

The CDR3 nucleotides read TGCGCCAGCAGCCCCAGGGGGCAGGACACTGAAGCTTTCTTT. Its protein product is CASSPRGQDTEAFF. The chain recombines TRBV5-1 with TRBJ1-1; 8 nucleotides align to TRBD1. V dropped 4 bases and J dropped 3; count of bases not matched to a gene: 5. Per germline, CDR1 SGHRS and CDR2 YFSETQ. This CDR3 has 14 amino acids.

The CDR3 DNA sequence: TGTGCCAGCAGCCGACGGGGACTAGCGGGAGGGCGAGAGACCCAGTACTTC. This gives the protein CASSRRGLAGGRETQYF. V and J are TRBV28 and TRBJ2-5, with TRBD2 matching over 16 bases. After removal of 6 bases from V and 4 bases from J, the junction contained 8 bases not matched to a gene. This CDR3 is 17 amino acids long. Germline V gene lookup returns CDR1 MDHEN and CDR2 SYDVKM.

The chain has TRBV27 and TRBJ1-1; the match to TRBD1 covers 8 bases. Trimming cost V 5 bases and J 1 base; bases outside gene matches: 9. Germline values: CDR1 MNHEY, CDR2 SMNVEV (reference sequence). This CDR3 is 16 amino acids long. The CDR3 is CASSPRTGIGNTEAFF. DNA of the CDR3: TGTGCCAGCAGTCCCCGGACAGGGATAGGGAACACTGAAGCTTTCTTT.

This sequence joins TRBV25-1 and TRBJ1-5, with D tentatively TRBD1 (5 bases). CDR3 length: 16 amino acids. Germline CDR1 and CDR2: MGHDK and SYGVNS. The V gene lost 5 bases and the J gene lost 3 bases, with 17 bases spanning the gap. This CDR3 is CASSPRGFRANQPQHF. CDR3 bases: TGTGCCAGCAGTCCAAGGGGTTTTAGGGCCAATCAGCCCCAGCATTTT.

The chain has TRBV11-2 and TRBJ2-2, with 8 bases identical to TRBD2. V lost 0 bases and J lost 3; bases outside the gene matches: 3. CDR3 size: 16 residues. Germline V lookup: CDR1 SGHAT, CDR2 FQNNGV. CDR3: CASSLDRGGHTGELFF. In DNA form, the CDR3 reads TGTGCCAGCAGCTTAGACCGGGGGGGGCACACCGGGGAGCTGTTTTTT.

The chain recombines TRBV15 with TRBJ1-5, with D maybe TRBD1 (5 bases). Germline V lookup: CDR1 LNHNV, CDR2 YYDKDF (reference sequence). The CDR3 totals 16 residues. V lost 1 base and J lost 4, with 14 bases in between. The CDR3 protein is CATSRVRGSRNQPQHF. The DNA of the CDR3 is TGTGCCACCAGCAGAGTGCGGGGGTCAAGGAATCAGCCCCAGCATTTT.

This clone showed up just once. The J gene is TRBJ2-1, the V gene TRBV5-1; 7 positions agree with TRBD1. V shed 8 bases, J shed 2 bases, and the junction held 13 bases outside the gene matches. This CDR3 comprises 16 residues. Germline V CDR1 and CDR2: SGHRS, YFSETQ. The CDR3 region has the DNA TGCGCCAGTAGTAGGGACAGCCTTAATACCTACAATGAGCAGTTCTTC. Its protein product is CASSRDSLNTYNEQFF. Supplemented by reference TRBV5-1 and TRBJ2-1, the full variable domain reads KAGVTQTPRYLIKTRGQQVTLSCSPISGHRSVSWYQQTPGQGLQFLFEYFSETQRNKGNFPGRFSGRQFSNSRSEMNVSTLELGDSALYLCASSRDSLNTYNEQFFGPGTRLTVL.

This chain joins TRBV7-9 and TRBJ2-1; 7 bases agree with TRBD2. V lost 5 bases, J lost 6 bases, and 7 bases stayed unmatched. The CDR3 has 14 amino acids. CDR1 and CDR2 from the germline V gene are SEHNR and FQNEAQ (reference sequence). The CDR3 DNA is TGTGCCAGCAGCGCCCGAACTAGCGCCAATGAGCAGTTCTTC. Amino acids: CASSARTSANEQFF.

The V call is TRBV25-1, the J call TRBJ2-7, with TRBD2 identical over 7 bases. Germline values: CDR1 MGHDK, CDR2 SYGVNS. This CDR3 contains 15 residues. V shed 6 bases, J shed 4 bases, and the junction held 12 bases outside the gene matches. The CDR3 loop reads CASSGPLTSRYEQYF. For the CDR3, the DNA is TGTGCCAGCAGCGGCCCCTTGACTAGCAGATACGAGCAGTACTTC.

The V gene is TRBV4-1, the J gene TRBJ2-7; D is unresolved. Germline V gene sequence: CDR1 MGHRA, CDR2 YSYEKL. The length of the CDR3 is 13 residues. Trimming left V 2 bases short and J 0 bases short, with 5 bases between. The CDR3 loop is CASSQYSSYEQYF. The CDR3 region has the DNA TGCGCCAGCAGCCAATATAGCTCCTACGAGCAGTACTTC.